The T cell receptor (beta chain) under discussion was sequenced for a study of shared clonotypes between healthy human individuals. The table came from immunoSEQ multiplex PCR; TCRdb's copy has only in-frame clones and leaves some out. The sample carries about 2 million clones, roughly 96% recorded once. The length of the CDR3 is 15 residues. CDR1 KGHSH and CDR2 LQKENI come from the germline V gene. The V and J ends lost 1 base and 7 bases respectively, with 14 bases between them. This TCR came from a young man in good health. The sample comprised naive CD4+ T cells sorted from blood. Subset specified: CD45RA+ positively selected. The V and J genes are TRBV18 and TRBJ2-1, with D possibly called TRBD1 or TRBD2 (7 bases each). This chain's CDR3 is CASSPRRQGGNEQFF. CDR3 sequence (DNA): TGTGCCAGCTCACCACGTCGACAGGGAGGGAATGAGCAGTTCTTC.